This T cell receptor beta chain appears in the sequencing data of a study of shared clonotypes between healthy human individuals. Study observations and caveats: Compared with clonotypes that all four donors shared, non-shared clonotypes had lower generation probabilities. Clonotype sharing across a few donors was observed for 4.5% to 6.5% of naive CD4 clonotypes.

Worth noting for this clone: Its antigen is unidentified.

Germline values: CDR1 GTSNPN, CDR2 SVGIG (reference sequence). The CDR3 runs to 14 residues. Trimming pared 0 bases from V and 5 bases from J, leaving 13 bases between. The assay used deep level. Produced via immunoSEQ multiplex PCR; TCRdb's table is partial and in-frame only. Of about 680,000 clones listed, approximately 73% are singletons. The study enrolled healthy HIV-negative adults without recent acute infections or vaccinations as donors. This receptor was identified in a woman under 40 in good health. The source material was memory CD4+ T cells sorted from blood. Subset described: CD45RA-negative fraction. The chain carries TRBV30 and TRBJ1-1; D possibly corresponds to TRBD1 (5 bases). The CDR3 is CAWSVVRGGTEAFF. CDR3 coding DNA: TGTGCCTGGAGTGTTGTCCGGGGGGGGACTGAAGCTTTCTTT.